This T cell receptor (beta chain) was retrieved from a study of T cells in Graves' hyperthyroidism and ophthalmopathy. Study-wide findings and caveats: Blood shared most expanded thyroid clonotypes above 0.001. A 13 V-J signature model discriminated ophthalmopathy versus stable hyperthyroidism. Ophthalmopathy, as predicted by the model, came a median 6.5 months after the prediction.

Diagnosing involved the use of clinical symptoms, serum thyroxine and TRAb, thyroid ultrasound and orbital computed tomography. This clonotype was seen at least ten times. Its specificity is unknown. The CDR3 totals 17 residues. V lost 8 bases, J lost 0 bases, and 10 bases stayed unmatched. It was RNA transcripts that yielded the amplified TCR beta CDR3 regions. HTBI primers were employed in a first-round RT-PCR of the TCR CDR3. TCRdb redid the calling of the multiplex PCR reads with MiXCR, one entry per CDR3 protein. The repertoire holds roughly 510,000 distinct CDR3 sequences, with around 43% as singletons.

Sequencing was carried out using peripheral blood or thyroid tissue (not recorded which). The J gene is TRBJ2-2, the V gene TRBV12-3 or TRBV12-4, with 9 bases that match TRBD2. The sequence came from an adult woman with Graves' disease, either hyperthyroidism or ophthalmopathy (not recorded which). The CDR3 loop reads CASCRASGTTNTGELFF. The CDR3 DNA follows: TGTGCCAGCTGTCGGGCTAGCGGGACCACGAACACCGGGGAGCTGTTTTTT.